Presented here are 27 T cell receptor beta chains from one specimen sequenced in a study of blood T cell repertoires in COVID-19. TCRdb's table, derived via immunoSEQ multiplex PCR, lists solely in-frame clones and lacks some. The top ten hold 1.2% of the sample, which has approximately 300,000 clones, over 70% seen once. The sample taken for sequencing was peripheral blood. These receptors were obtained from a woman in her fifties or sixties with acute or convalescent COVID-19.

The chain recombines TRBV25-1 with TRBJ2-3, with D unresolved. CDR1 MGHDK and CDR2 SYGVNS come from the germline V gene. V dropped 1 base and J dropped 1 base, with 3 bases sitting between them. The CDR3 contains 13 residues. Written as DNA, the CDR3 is TGTGCCAGCAGTGAATTCGGCACAGATACGCAGTATTTT. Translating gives CASSEFGTDTQYF.

This CDR3 is CASSQGVAERGQPQHF. CDR3 DNA sequence: TGTGCCAGCAGCCAAGGGGTGGCGGAAAGAGGTCAGCCCCAGCATTTT. The chain links TRBV3-1 (or the pseudogene TRBV3-2) to TRBJ1-5; D remains ambiguous. The CDR3 loop spans 16 amino acids. With 1 base removed from V and 6 bases from J, the gap between germline ends came to 16 bases. CDR1 is LGHDT, CDR2 YNNKEL, per germline (reference sequence).

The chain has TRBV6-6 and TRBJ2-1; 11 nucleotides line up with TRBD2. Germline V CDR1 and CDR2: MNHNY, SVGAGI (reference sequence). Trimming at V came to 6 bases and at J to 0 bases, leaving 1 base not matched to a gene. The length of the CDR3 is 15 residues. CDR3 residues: CASRTSGSSYNEQFF. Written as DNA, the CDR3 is TGTGCCAGCAGAACTAGCGGGAGCTCCTACAATGAGCAGTTCTTC.

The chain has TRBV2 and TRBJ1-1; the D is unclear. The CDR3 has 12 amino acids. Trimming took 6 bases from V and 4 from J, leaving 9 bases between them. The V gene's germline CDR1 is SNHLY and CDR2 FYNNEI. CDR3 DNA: TGTGCCAGCAGACCACTCGGCACTGAAGCTTTCTTT. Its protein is CASRPLGTEAFF.

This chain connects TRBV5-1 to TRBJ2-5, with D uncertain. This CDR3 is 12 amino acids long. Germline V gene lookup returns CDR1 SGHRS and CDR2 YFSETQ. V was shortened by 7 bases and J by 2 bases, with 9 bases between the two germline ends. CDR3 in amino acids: CASRRDQETQYF. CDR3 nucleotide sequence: TGCGCCAGCCGTAGAGATCAAGAGACCCAGTACTTC.

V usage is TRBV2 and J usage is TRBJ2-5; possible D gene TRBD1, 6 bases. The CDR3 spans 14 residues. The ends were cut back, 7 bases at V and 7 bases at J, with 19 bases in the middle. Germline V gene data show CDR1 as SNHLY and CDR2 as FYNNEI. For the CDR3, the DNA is TGTGCCAGCAATCCCGCGACAGGCCAAAGGACCCAGTACTTC. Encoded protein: CASNPATGQRTQYF.

Here the CDR3 DNA reads TGTGCCAGCAGCTGGCGGAGCTCAGATACGCAGTATTTT. It codes for CASSWRSSDTQYF. J is TRBJ2-3 and V is TRBV6-2 or TRBV6-3; D gene ambiguous. V lost 6 bases to trimming and J lost 4 bases, with 11 bases between them. The CDR3 is made up of 13 amino acids. Germline V gene lookup returns CDR1 MNHEY and CDR2 SVGEGT.

CDR3 bases: TGTGCCAGCAGTTCCCAGGGGGTCACGAACATTCAGTACTTC. Translation: CASSSQGVTNIQYF. This sequence joins TRBV5-4 and TRBJ2-4; 7 bases agree with TRBD1. The J segment lost 7 bases and the V segment lost 5 bases, leaving 9 bases of the junction unmatched. The CDR3 runs 14 residues. Looked up from germline, CDR1 is SGHNT and CDR2 is YYREEE (reference sequence).

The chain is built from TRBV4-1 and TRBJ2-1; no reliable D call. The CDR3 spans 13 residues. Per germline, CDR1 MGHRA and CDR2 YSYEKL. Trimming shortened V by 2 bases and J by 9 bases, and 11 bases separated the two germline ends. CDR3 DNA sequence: TGCGCCAGCAGCCAACTCCAACGGGTTGAGCAGTTCTTC. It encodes CASSQLQRVEQFF.

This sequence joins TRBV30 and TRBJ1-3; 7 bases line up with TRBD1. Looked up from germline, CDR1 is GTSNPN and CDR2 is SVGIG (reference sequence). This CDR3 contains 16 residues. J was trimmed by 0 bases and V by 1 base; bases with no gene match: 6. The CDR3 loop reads CAWSGDSSFSGNTIYF. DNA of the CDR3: TGTGCCTGGAGTGGGGACAGCAGTTTCTCTGGAAACACCATATATTTT.

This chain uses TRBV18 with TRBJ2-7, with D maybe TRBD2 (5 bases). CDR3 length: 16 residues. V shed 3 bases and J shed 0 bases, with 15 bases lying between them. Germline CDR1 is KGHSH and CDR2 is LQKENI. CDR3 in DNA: TGTGCCAGCTCACCCTATAGCGCCTCAACCTCCTACGAGCAGTACTTC. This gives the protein CASSPYSASTSYEQYF.

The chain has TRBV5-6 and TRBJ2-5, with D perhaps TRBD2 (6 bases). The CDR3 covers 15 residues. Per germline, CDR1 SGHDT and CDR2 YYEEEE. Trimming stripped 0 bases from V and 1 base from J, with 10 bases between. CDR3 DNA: TGTGCCAGCAGCTTGGCCGGGGGTTCCCAAGAGACCCAGTACTTC. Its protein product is CASSLAGGSQETQYF.

CDR3 in amino acids: CASSWAVPGQGETQYF. CDR3 DNA sequence: TGTGCCAGCTCTTGGGCGGTCCCGGGTCAGGGTGAGACCCAGTACTTC. The chain joins TRBV11-2 to TRBJ2-5; D might be TRBD1 (5 bases). This CDR3 has 16 amino acids. V was clipped by 8 bases and J by 5 bases, with 24 bases between them. Germline loops: CDR1 SGHAT, CDR2 FQNNGV.

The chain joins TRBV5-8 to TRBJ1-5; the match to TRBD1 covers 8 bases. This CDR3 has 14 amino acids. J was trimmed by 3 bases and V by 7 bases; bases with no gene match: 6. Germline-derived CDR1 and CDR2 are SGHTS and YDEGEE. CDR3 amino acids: CASQGAILNQPQHF. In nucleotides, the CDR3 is TGTGCCAGCCAGGGGGCGATTCTCAATCAGCCCCAGCATTTT.

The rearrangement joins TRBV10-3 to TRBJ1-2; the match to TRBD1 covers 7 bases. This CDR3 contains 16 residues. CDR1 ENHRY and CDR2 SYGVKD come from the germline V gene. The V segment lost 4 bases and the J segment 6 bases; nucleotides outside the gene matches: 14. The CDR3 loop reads CAISVDGTASWNGYTF. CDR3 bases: TGTGCCATCAGTGTAGATGGGACAGCTTCCTGGAATGGCTACACCTTC.

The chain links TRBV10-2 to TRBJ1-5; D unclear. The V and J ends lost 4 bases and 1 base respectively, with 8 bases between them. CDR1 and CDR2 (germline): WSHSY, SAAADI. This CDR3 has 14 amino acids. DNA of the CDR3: TGCGCCAGCAGTGCTGGCGGCAGCAATCAGCCCCAGCATTTT. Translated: CASSAGGSNQPQHF.

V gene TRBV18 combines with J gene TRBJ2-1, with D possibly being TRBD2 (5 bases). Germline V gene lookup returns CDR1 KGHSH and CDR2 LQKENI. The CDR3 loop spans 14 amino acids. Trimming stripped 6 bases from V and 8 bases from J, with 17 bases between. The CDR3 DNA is TGTGCCAGCTCCCTACGGACTCCAAGAGATGAGCAGTTCTTC. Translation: CASSLRTPRDEQFF. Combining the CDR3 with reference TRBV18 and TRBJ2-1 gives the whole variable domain NAGVMQNPRHLVRRRGQEARLRCSPMKGHSHVYWYRQLPEEGLKFMVYLQKENIIDESGMPKERFSAEFPKEGPSILRIQQVVRGDSAAYFCASSLRTPRDEQFFGPGTRLTVL.

The CDR3 DNA follows: TGTGCCAGCAGCCTGATGCGAGGGGGCGGGGAGACCCAGTACTTC. It codes for CASSLMRGGGETQYF. J is TRBJ2-5 and V is TRBV3-1 (or the pseudogene TRBV3-2); the match to TRBD1 covers 7 bases. The germline V gene encodes CDR1 LGHDT and CDR2 YNNKEL (reference sequence). Trimming at V came to 4 bases and at J to 5 bases, leaving 10 bases not matched to a gene. The CDR3 is 15 residues long.

The CDR3 loop reads CASSSSRRENSPLHF. The CDR3 DNA reads as TGTGCCAGCAGCTCATCCCGAAGGGAGAATTCACCCCTCCACTTT. The rearrangement links TRBV13 to TRBJ1-6, with D hard to call. Germline-derived CDR1 and CDR2 are PRHDT and FYEKMQ (reference sequence). The ends were cut back, 4 bases at V and 7 bases at J, with 14 bases in the middle. The CDR3 is 15 amino acids. Complete variable domain (other parts from reference TRBV13 and TRBJ1-6): AAGVIQSPRHLIKEKRETATLKCYPIPRHDTVYWYQQGPGQDPQFLISFYEKMQSDKGSIPDRFSAQQFSDYHSELNMSSLELGDSALYFCASSSSRRENSPLHFGNGTRLTVT.

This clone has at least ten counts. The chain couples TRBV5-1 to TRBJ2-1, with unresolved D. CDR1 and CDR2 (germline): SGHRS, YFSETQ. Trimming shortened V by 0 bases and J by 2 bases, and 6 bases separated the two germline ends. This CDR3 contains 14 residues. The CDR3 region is CASSLALTYNEQFF. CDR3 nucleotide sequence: TGCGCCAGCAGCTTGGCACTGACCTACAATGAGCAGTTCTTC.

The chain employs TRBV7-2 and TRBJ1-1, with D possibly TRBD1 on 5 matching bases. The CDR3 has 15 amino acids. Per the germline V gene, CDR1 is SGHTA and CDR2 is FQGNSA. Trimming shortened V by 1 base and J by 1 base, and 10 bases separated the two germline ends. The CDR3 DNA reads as TGTGCCAGCAGCTTAGTAAGGGGCGGGAACACTGAAGCTTTCTTT. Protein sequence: CASSLVRGGNTEAFF.

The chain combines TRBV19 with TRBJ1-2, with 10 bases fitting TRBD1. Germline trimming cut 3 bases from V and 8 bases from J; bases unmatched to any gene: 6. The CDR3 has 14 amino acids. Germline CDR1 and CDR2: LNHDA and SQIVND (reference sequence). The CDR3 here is CASSIGTGAGGYTF. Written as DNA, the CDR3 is TGTGCCAGTAGTATCGGGACAGGGGCGGGCGGCTACACCTTC. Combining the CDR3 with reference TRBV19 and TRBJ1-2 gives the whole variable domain DGGITQSPKYLFRKEGQNVTLSCEQNLNHDAMYWYRQDPGQGLRLIYYSQIVNDFQKGDIAEGYSVSREKKESFPLTVTSAQKNPTAFYLCASSIGTGAGGYTFGSGTRLTVV.

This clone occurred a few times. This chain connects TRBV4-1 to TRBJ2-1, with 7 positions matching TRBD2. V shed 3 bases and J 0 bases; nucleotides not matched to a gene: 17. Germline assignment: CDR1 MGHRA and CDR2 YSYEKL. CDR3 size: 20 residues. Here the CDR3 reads CASSHLPGGTRQSSYNEQFF. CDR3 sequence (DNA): TGCGCCAGCAGCCATTTACCCGGGGGGACTCGTCAAAGCTCCTACAATGAGCAGTTCTTC.

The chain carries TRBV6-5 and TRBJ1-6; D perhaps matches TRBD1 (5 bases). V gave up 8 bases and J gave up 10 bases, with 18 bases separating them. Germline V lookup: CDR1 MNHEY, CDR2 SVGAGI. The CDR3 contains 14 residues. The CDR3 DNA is TGTGCCAGCCAGACGACAGCCTTAGGCTCACCCCTCCACTTT. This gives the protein CASQTTALGSPLHF.

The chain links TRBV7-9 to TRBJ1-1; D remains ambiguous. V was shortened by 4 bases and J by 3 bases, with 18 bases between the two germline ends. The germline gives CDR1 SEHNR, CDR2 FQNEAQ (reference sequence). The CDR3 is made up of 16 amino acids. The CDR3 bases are TGTGCCAGCAGCTCCAACCAAGACGGGTGGGACACTGAAGCTTTCTTT. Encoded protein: CASSSNQDGWDTEAFF.

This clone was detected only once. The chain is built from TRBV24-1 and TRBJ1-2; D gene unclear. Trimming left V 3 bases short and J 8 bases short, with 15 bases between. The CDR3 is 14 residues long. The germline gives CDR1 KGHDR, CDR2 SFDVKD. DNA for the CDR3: TGTGCCACCAGTGATGCCTTCCGGACGGGGGGCTACACCTTC. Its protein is CATSDAFRTGGYTF.

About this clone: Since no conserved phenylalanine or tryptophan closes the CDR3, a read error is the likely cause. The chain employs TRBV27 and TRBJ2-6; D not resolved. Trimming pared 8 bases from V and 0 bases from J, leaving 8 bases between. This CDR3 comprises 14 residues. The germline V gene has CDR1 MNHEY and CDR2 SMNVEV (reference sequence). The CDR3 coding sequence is TGTGCCAGCGCAGGAAGCTCTGGGGCCAACGTCCTGACTTTA. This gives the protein CASAGSSGANVLTL.